The rows below give T cell receptor beta chains drawn from one sample of a study of blood T cell repertoires in COVID-19. Repertoires were generated with immunoSEQ multiplex PCR, while TCRdb's copy carries only in-frame clones and drops some. The sample holds roughly 230,000 clones, 85% to 90% seen once. The specimen sequenced was PBMCs or T cells enriched from blood (not recorded which). All receptors come from a woman younger than 45 with acute COVID-19. Both conserved end residues are part of each CDR3. Fields, in order: D gene, V gene, J gene, clone size, CDR3 DNA, CDR3 protein. D genes are given only for firm matches. Expanded clones get a size class; other rows say once, few or many, or leave the size out.

D gene: .
V gene: TRBV12-3/TRBV12-4
J gene: TRBJ2-1
clone size: few
CDR3 DNA: TGTGCCAGCAGTACGGGACTCATCAATGAGCAGTTCTTC
CDR3 protein: CASSTGLINEQFF

D gene: .
V gene: TRBV11-2
J gene: TRBJ1-6
clone size: .
CDR3 DNA: TGTGCCAGCAGCTTAAGTCCCAGGGGCCGAAATTCACCCCTCCACTTT
CDR3 protein: CASSLSPRGRNSPLHF

D gene: .
V gene: TRBV5-1
J gene: TRBJ1-4
clone size: .
CDR3 DNA: TGCGCCAGCAGTCAGGGTTCCCCCGGGGAAAAACTGTTTTTT
CDR3 protein: CASSQGSPGEKLFF

D gene: .
V gene: TRBV3-1/TRBV3-2
J gene: TRBJ2-2
clone size: .
CDR3 DNA: TGTGCCAGCAGCCAAGGCAGGGGTAGGACCGGGGAGCTGTTTTTT
CDR3 protein: CASSQGRGRTGELFF

D gene: .
V gene: TRBV9
J gene: TRBJ1-2
clone size: .
CDR3 DNA: TGTGCCAGCAGCGTCACAGGGAGATATGGCTACACCTTC
CDR3 protein: CASSVTGRYGYTF

D gene: TRBD1
V gene: TRBV9
J gene: TRBJ2-6
clone size: .
CDR3 DNA: TGTGCCAGCAGCGTAACTTCCCGGGACAGGATTTCTGGGGCCAACGTCCTGACTTTC
CDR3 protein: CASSVTSRDRISGANVLTF

D gene: TRBD1
V gene: TRBV7-2
J gene: TRBJ2-2
clone size: .
CDR3 DNA: TGTGCCAGCAGCCCTCAAGAGAGGGACAGTAACACCGGGGAGCTGTTTTTT
CDR3 protein: CASSPQERDSNTGELFF

D gene: .
V gene: TRBV7-9
J gene: TRBJ1-2
clone size: few
CDR3 DNA: TGTGCCAGCAGCTTGACAGGCTACACCTTC
CDR3 protein: CASSLTGYTF

D gene: .
V gene: TRBV11-3
J gene: TRBJ1-6
clone size: once
CDR3 DNA: TGTGCCAGCAGCTTAGTTTGCTTAGAGGCCCTCTATAATTCACCCCTCCACTTT
CDR3 protein: CASSLVCLEALYNSPLHF

D gene: .
V gene: TRBV27
J gene: TRBJ2-2
clone size: .
CDR3 DNA: TGTGCCAGCGACGGCGGACCCTCCGGGGGCACCGGGGAGCTGTTTTTT
CDR3 protein: CASDGGPSGGTGELFF

D gene: .
V gene: TRBV29-1
J gene: TRBJ2-6
clone size: few
CDR3 DNA: TGCAGCGTTTTAGAAGCCTCTGGGGCCAACGTCCTGACTTTC
CDR3 protein: CSVLEASGANVLTF

D gene: TRBD1
V gene: TRBV30
J gene: TRBJ1-1
clone size: .
CDR3 DNA: TGTGCCTGGGAAAAAGGGGCACAGGGGTGGGGTGAAGCTTTCTTT
CDR3 protein: CAWEKGAQGWGEAFF

D gene: .
V gene: TRBV21-1
J gene: TRBJ1-5
clone size: .
CDR3 DNA: TGTGCCAGCAGCAGTGGGACAGTTAGCAATCAGCCCCAGCATTTT
CDR3 protein: CASSSGTVSNQPQHF

D gene: TRBD2
V gene: TRBV29-1
J gene: TRBJ2-1
clone size: .
CDR3 DNA: TGCAGCGTTGAAGACCCAGCGGGGGCCTCGCCGGGGGAGCAGTTCTTC
CDR3 protein: CSVEDPAGASPGEQFF

D gene: .
V gene: TRBV9
J gene: TRBJ1-2
clone size: .
CDR3 DNA: TGTGCCAGCAGCGAACAGGGCTCCTATGGCTACACCTTC
CDR3 protein: CASSEQGSYGYTF

D gene: .
V gene: TRBV6-1
J gene: TRBJ1-2
clone size: .
CDR3 DNA: TGTGCCAGCAGGGAAGGAGGGTATGGCTACACCTTC
CDR3 protein: CASREGGYGYTF

D gene: .
V gene: TRBV27
J gene: TRBJ1-6
clone size: once
CDR3 DNA: TGTGCCAGCAGTTACACTATATGGAATTCACCCCTCCACTTT
CDR3 protein: CASSYTIWNSPLHF

D gene: .
V gene: TRBV7-9
J gene: TRBJ2-5
clone size: .
CDR3 DNA: TGTGCCAGCAGGCTACCAGGGCGGGAGACCCAGTACTTC
CDR3 protein: CASRLPGRETQYF

D gene: .
V gene: TRBV27
J gene: TRBJ2-5
clone size: .
CDR3 DNA: TGTGCCAGCAGTTTATTCCAGGGGGGAGAGACCCAGTACTTC
CDR3 protein: CASSLFQGGETQYF

D gene: TRBD1
V gene: TRBV19
J gene: TRBJ1-5
clone size: once
CDR3 DNA: TGTGCCAGTAGTATATACCGGGACAGGGTCGGAAATCAGCCCCAGCATTTT
CDR3 protein: CASSIYRDRVGNQPQHF

D gene: .
V gene: TRBV5-1
J gene: TRBJ1-1
clone size: .
CDR3 DNA: TGCGCCAGCAGCTTGACGGCGGGGGCCCTCGGGAACACTGAAGCTTTCTTT
CDR3 protein: CASSLTAGALGNTEAFF

D gene: .
V gene: TRBV7-9
J gene: TRBJ2-7
clone size: .
CDR3 DNA: TGTGCCAGCAGCTCGAAGTACGACAGCCTTTCCTACGAGCAGTACTTC
CDR3 protein: CASSSKYDSLSYEQYF

D gene: TRBD1
V gene: TRBV12-5
J gene: TRBJ1-5
clone size: .
CDR3 DNA: TGTGCTAGTGGCAGGACAGGGGATAGCAATCAGCCCCAGCATTTT
CDR3 protein: CASGRTGDSNQPQHF

D gene: TRBD2
V gene: TRBV18
J gene: TRBJ2-6
clone size: .
CDR3 DNA: TGTGCCAGCTCACCGGGAGCGGGGGGGCCTGGGGCCAACGTCCTGACTTTC
CDR3 protein: CASSPGAGGPGANVLTF

D gene: TRBD1
V gene: TRBV6-4
J gene: TRBJ1-2
clone size: few
CDR3 DNA: TGTGCCAGCAGTACCCCGAGGACAGGGGCCAACTATGGCTACACCTTC
CDR3 protein: CASSTPRTGANYGYTF

D gene: .
V gene: TRBV19
J gene: TRBJ2-3
clone size: .
CDR3 DNA: TGTGCCAGCAGTCCCTCCAAACAGGGATATACGCAGTATTTT
CDR3 protein: CASSPSKQGYTQYF

D gene: .
V gene: TRBV10-3
J gene: TRBJ2-5
clone size: .
CDR3 DNA: TGTGCCATCAGTGAGGCCTGGGGGCGCGAGACCCAGTACTTC
CDR3 protein: CAISEAWGRETQYF

D gene: .
V gene: TRBV7-2
J gene: TRBJ2-5
clone size: .
CDR3 DNA: TGTGCCAGCAGCCAAGGGACATACGGGACGTATGGCCAAGAGACCCAGTACTTC
CDR3 protein: CASSQGTYGTYGQETQYF

D gene: TRBD1
V gene: TRBV9
J gene: TRBJ2-7
clone size: .
CDR3 DNA: TGTGCCAGCAGCCCCCATCCAGGACAGGGGGACTCCTACGAGCAGTACTTC
CDR3 protein: CASSPHPGQGDSYEQYF

D gene: .
V gene: TRBV11-3
J gene: TRBJ1-2
clone size: .
CDR3 DNA: TGTGCCAGCAGCTTAGATCAACCACCCGAGACAGAGATCCATGGCTACACCTTC
CDR3 protein: CASSLDQPPETEIHGYTF

D gene: .
V gene: TRBV5-1
J gene: TRBJ1-2
clone size: .
CDR3 DNA: TGCGCCAGCAGCTTGTCGGGCCAGGGCTATGGCTACACCTTC
CDR3 protein: CASSLSGQGYGYTF

D gene: TRBD2
V gene: TRBV11-2
J gene: TRBJ2-1
clone size: .
CDR3 DNA: TGTGCCAGCAGCTTAGATCTGCTCGTAGCGGGGGGGCTCAATGAGCAGTTCTTC
CDR3 protein: CASSLDLLVAGGLNEQFF

D gene: TRBD1
V gene: TRBV6-2/TRBV6-3
J gene: TRBJ1-5
clone size: once
CDR3 DNA: TGTGCCAGCAGTTACCAGACCGGGACAGGGGCTGGGGATCAGCCCCAGCATTTT
CDR3 protein: CASSYQTGTGAGDQPQHF

D gene: TRBD2
V gene: TRBV9
J gene: TRBJ2-7
clone size: .
CDR3 DNA: TGTGCCAGCAGCTCCAAGGGGACTAGCATCTACGAGCAGTACTTC
CDR3 protein: CASSSKGTSIYEQYF

D gene: TRBD1
V gene: TRBV6-1
J gene: TRBJ2-1
clone size: .
CDR3 DNA: TGTGCCAGCAGTGAAAGGGGACAGGGGGTAGGAGAGCAGTTCTTC
CDR3 protein: CASSERGQGVGEQFF

D gene: .
V gene: TRBV5-6
J gene: TRBJ2-7
clone size: .
CDR3 DNA: TGTGCCAGCAGCCCCGACCCTCGGACAAGTTCCTACGAGCAGTACTTC
CDR3 protein: CASSPDPRTSSYEQYF

D gene: .
V gene: TRBV30
J gene: TRBJ1-2
clone size: .
CDR3 DNA: TGTGCGTTGGGCGGGGAAGACTATGGCTACACCTTC
CDR3 protein: CALGGEDYGYTF

D gene: .
V gene: TRBV4-1
J gene: TRBJ1-6
clone size: .
CDR3 DNA: TGCGCCAGCAGCCAAGGAATCGGCAGGGCCCCGAGGTCACCCCTCCACTTT
CDR3 protein: CASSQGIGRAPRSPLHF

D gene: TRBD2
V gene: TRBV24-1
J gene: TRBJ2-2
clone size: .
CDR3 DNA: TGTGCCACCAGTGTGGGGAGGGCGCGGAACACCGGGGAGCTGTTTTTT
CDR3 protein: CATSVGRARNTGELFF

D gene: TRBD2
V gene: TRBV6-2/TRBV6-3
J gene: TRBJ2-3
clone size: .
CDR3 DNA: TGTGCCAGCAGTTACTCCGATGGACTAGCGGGGGCGAGCACAGATACGCAGTATTTT
CDR3 protein: CASSYSDGLAGASTDTQYF

D gene: .
V gene: TRBV3-1/TRBV3-2
J gene: TRBJ2-1
clone size: .
CDR3 DNA: TGTGCCTCTCCCTTTGGGCGCAATGAGCAGTTCTTC
CDR3 protein: CASPFGRNEQFF

D gene: TRBD1
V gene: TRBV9
J gene: TRBJ1-1
clone size: .
CDR3 DNA: TGTGCCAGCAGCGGTGGCAGGGGGACTGAAGCTTTCTTT
CDR3 protein: CASSGGRGTEAFF

D gene: TRBD1
V gene: TRBV7-9
J gene: TRBJ1-6
clone size: .
CDR3 DNA: TGTGCCAGCACAGACCGGACAGGGGGATGGTCACCCCTCCACTTT
CDR3 protein: CASTDRTGGWSPLHF

D gene: .
V gene: TRBV30
J gene: TRBJ1-2
clone size: .
CDR3 DNA: TGTGCCTGGGACGGGGGGCAGGGGACTCGGGGCTACACCTTC
CDR3 protein: CAWDGGQGTRGYTF

D gene: TRBD2
V gene: TRBV10-1
J gene: TRBJ2-5
clone size: .
CDR3 DNA: TGCGCCAGCAGTGACACCGAGAGCGGGGGCCAAGAGACCCAGTACTTC
CDR3 protein: CASSDTESGGQETQYF

D gene: .
V gene: TRBV15
J gene: TRBJ1-1
clone size: .
CDR3 DNA: TGTGCCACCAGCAGAGATCTTGGGCCCAACACTGAAGCTTTCTTT
CDR3 protein: CATSRDLGPNTEAFF

D gene: .
V gene: TRBV5-1
J gene: TRBJ2-7
clone size: once
CDR3 DNA: TGCGCCAGCAGCCCCCGCGAGGAGGGGTACGAGCAGTACTTC
CDR3 protein: CASSPREEGYEQYF

D gene: TRBD1
V gene: TRBV28
J gene: TRBJ2-1
clone size: .
CDR3 DNA: TGTGCCAGCAGTTCTTTTTACCGGGACAGGGGTCAGTTCTTC
CDR3 protein: CASSSFYRDRGQFF

D gene: TRBD1
V gene: TRBV10-2
J gene: TRBJ1-2
clone size: .
CDR3 DNA: TGCGCCAGCAGTGAAGGGACAGAGAATGGCTACACCTTC
CDR3 protein: CASSEGTENGYTF

D gene: TRBD1
V gene: TRBV2
J gene: TRBJ2-7
clone size: .
CDR3 DNA: TGTGCCAGCAGCTCCACAGGGGCCCGCGAGCAGTACTTC
CDR3 protein: CASSSTGAREQYF

D gene: TRBD1
V gene: TRBV5-4
J gene: TRBJ2-3
clone size: .
CDR3 DNA: TGTGCCAGCAGCTTGGACAGGGGAAACACAGATACGCAGTATTTT
CDR3 protein: CASSLDRGNTDTQYF

D gene: .
V gene: TRBV13
J gene: TRBJ1-1
clone size: .
CDR3 DNA: TGTGCCAGCAGCACCGGGTCGAACACTGAAGCTTTCTTT
CDR3 protein: CASSTGSNTEAFF